A selection of T cell receptor beta chains follows, all from one sample in a study of T-cell memory formation after mild COVID-19. Each CDR3 protein is one row after TCRdb ran MiXCR on the 5' RACE reads. Of a few hundred thousand distinct CDR3 sequences listed, 20% to 30% are singletons. Source material: PBMCs or a T cell subset sorted from them (not recorded which). These receptors were obtained from an adult woman who had mild COVID-19 (a few samples of this study predate the infection). Cell type and time point are not known. Both conserved end residues are part of each CDR3. Fields, in order: D gene, clone size, V gene, J gene, CDR3 protein, CDR3 DNA. The D gene is left open where the match is weak. Clone size is stated in some rows and not others, as once, few, many or a class when expanded.

.,few,TRBV6-2/TRBV6-3,TRBJ2-7,CASSYRVVGNDEQYF,TGTGCCAGCAGTTACAGGGTAGTCGGCAACGACGAGCAGTACTTC
.,few,TRBV30,TRBJ2-1,CAWSVRQNEQFF,TGTGCCTGGAGTGTAAGACAGAATGAGCAGTTCTTC
TRBD2,.,TRBV5-1,TRBJ2-1,CASSLALAGVGEQFF,TGCGCCAGCAGCTTGGCACTAGCGGGAGTCGGAGAGCAGTTCTTC
TRBD2,.,TRBV2,TRBJ2-1,CASIFGTSGDEQFF,TGTGCCAGCATCTTCGGGACTAGCGGAGATGAGCAGTTCTTC
.,.,TRBV7-9,TRBJ1-2,CASKLPGNYGYTF,TGTGCCAGCAAGCTTCCCGGTAACTATGGCTACACCTTC
.,.,TRBV6-5,TRBJ1-5,CASSSGLGNQPQHF,TGTGCCAGCAGTTCAGGATTAGGCAATCAGCCCCAGCATTTT
.,few,TRBV7-2,TRBJ2-3,CASSIPTRLPLGYF,TGTGCCAGCAGCATCCCCACTCGACTCCCCTTGGGGTATTTT
.,.,TRBV4-3,TRBJ2-5,CASSQDRLAWETQYF,TGCGCCAGCAGCCAAGATAGGCTAGCTTGGGAGACCCAGTACTTC
.,.,TRBV4-1,TRBJ2-1,CASSHAGNSYNEQFF,TGCGCCAGCAGCCACGCGGGGAACTCCTACAATGAGCAGTTCTTC
.,.,TRBV29-1,TRBJ2-7,CSVESTGNPYEQYF,TGCAGCGTTGAGAGCACAGGGAATCCCTACGAGCAGTACTTC
TRBD2,.,TRBV12-3/TRBV12-4,TRBJ2-2,CASTFAGGATGELFF,TGTGCCAGCACTTTCGCGGGGGGTGCCACCGGGGAGCTGTTTTTT
.,few,TRBV5-1,TRBJ2-3,CASRPAGTTDTQYF,TGCGCCAGCAGACCGGCAGGGACCACAGATACGCAGTATTTT
.,few,TRBV20-1,TRBJ1-6,CSARDRDRRNSPLHF,TGCAGTGCTAGAGATAGAGACAGGAGAAATTCACCCCTCCACTTT
.,.,TRBV7-3,TRBJ2-2,CASGQGLANTGELFF,TGTGCCAGCGGGCAGGGCCTAGCGAACACCGGGGAGCTGTTTTTT
TRBD1,.,TRBV18,TRBJ2-1,CASSPTQGANEQFF,TGTGCCAGCTCACCAACGCAGGGGGCCAATGAGCAGTTCTTC
.,few,TRBV6-5,TRBJ2-1,CASTTSSYNEQFF,TGTGCCAGCACTACCAGCTCCTACAATGAGCAGTTCTTC
TRBD1,few,TRBV4-1,TRBJ1-4,CASSRDRGPTNEKLFF,TGCGCCAGCAGCCGTGACAGGGGGCCGACTAATGAAAAACTGTTTTTT
.,few,TRBV2,TRBJ2-1,CASKKGGYNEQFF,TGTGCCAGCAAGAAGGGGGGCTACAATGAGCAGTTCTTC